Below, 21 T cell receptor beta chains from the same sample are listed, as sequenced in a study of glioma-infiltrating T cells. TCR alpha and beta CDR3 regions were amplified from RNA using iRepertoire nested multiplex PCR. MiXCR was run by TCRdb on the multiplex PCR reads, yielding one entry per CDR3 protein. Counted here are under 200,000 distinct CDR3 sequences, about 40% occurring once; the ten biggest clones make up roughly 5.2%. What was sequenced was glioma tissue, nonneoplastic brain tissue, or PBMCs (not recorded which). Source of these receptors: a human donor with low-grade glioma or glioblastoma, undergoing nonglioma brain surgery, or in good health (not recorded which).

This clonotype was observed at least ten times. The chain employs TRBV20-1 and TRBJ2-2, with 7 bases lining up with TRBD1. Per the germline V gene, CDR1 is DFQATT and CDR2 is SNEGSKA (reference sequence). V lost 0 bases, J lost 8 bases, and 6 bases stayed unmatched. The CDR3 has 14 residues. CDR3 sequence reads: CSARDQQGLGELFF. CDR3 nucleotide sequence: TGCAGTGCTAGAGATCAACAGGGGTTGGGGGAGCTGTTTTTT.

This clonotype was counted ten times or more. The rearrangement joins TRBV28 to TRBJ2-1; TRBD1 matches 9 bases. Germline loops: CDR1 MDHEN, CDR2 SYDVKM. Trimming took 2 bases from V and 3 from J; bases not matched to a gene: 5. CDR3 length equals 16 residues. DNA for the CDR3: TGTGCCAGCAGTTTACTGACAGGGGGGGACTACAATGAGCAGTTCTTC. Its protein product is CASSLLTGGDYNEQFF.

This clonotype has only one observation. The J gene is TRBJ1-5, the V gene TRBV12-5; D is unclear. Germline values: CDR1 LGHNT, CDR2 FRNRAP. Trimming took off 7 bases at V and 0 bases at J, with 7 bases between the two ends. The CDR3 length is 13 residues. In DNA, the CDR3 is TGTGCTAGTGACGCATATAGCAATCAGCCCCAGCATTTT. Translation gives CASDAYSNQPQHF.

The CDR3 DNA follows: TGTGCCGGCATAAGCCCCCAGGGACTAGCGGGAGTCAGTGACAATGAGCAGTTCTTC. Translation gives CAGISPQGLAGVSDNEQFF. The gene calls are TRBV6-1 and TRBJ2-1; TRBD2 agrees at 14 bases. This CDR3 spans 19 amino acids. The V segment lost 11 bases and the J segment 5 bases; nucleotides outside the gene matches: 20. Per the germline V gene, CDR1 is MNHNS and CDR2 is SASEGT.

This chain links TRBV28 with TRBJ1-2, with TRBD1 matching over 7 bases. CDR1 is MDHEN, CDR2 SYDVKM, per germline. After removal of 5 bases from V and 7 bases from J, the junction contained 4 bases not matched to a gene. The length of the CDR3 is 12 residues. CDR3 sequence: CASSRQGGGYTF. In DNA form, the CDR3 reads TGTGCCAGCAGTCGACAGGGAGGTGGCTACACCTTC.

This clonotype occurred many times. This chain links TRBV25-1 with TRBJ1-5, with D unresolved. The CDR3 runs to 15 residues. Germline CDR1 and CDR2: MGHDK and SYGVNS. Deletions cut 3 bases from V and 6 bases from J, with 15 bases between. The CDR3 DNA is TGTGCCAGCAGTGACAATCCCGACTCGGGTCAGCCCCAGCATTTT. Residues: CASSDNPDSGQPQHF.

In this sample, this clonotype turned up a few times. The rearrangement links TRBV18 to TRBJ2-5, with 12 bases lining up with TRBD1. The CDR3 contains 15 residues. The J segment lost 6 bases and the V segment lost 4 bases, leaving 6 bases of the junction unmatched. CDR1 is KGHSH, CDR2 LQKENI, per germline. The CDR3 sequence is CASSRGTGGEKTQYF. The CDR3 DNA follows: TGTGCCAGCTCACGAGGGACAGGGGGCGAGAAGACCCAGTACTTC.

This clonotype has a handful of counts. One end of the junction varies from germline; a read error may be responsible. The rearrangement links TRBV28 to TRBJ1-5; D remains ambiguous. Germline assignment: CDR1 MDHEN and CDR2 SYDVKM. The CDR3 has 12 amino acids. The CDR3 DNA sequence: TGTGCCAGCAGTTTGACGAATCAGCACCAGCATTTT. It translates to CASSLTNQHQHF.

This clonotype was seen many times. The genes are TRBV20-1 and TRBJ1-5; TRBD1 matches at 10 bases. Germline lookup yields CDR1 DFQATT and CDR2 SNEGSKA (reference sequence). The CDR3 spans 14 residues. Losses at the gene ends were 6 bases for V and 7 bases for J; bases not matched to a gene: 9. CDR3 DNA: TGCAGTGCCAACAGACAGGGGGCCGACCAGCCCCAGCATTTT. This sequence encodes CSANRQGADQPQHF.

The sample holds a few counts of this clonotype. The chain links TRBV18 to TRBJ2-1; D unresolved. The CDR3 is 15 residues long. V was trimmed by 4 bases and J by 4 bases, leaving 14 bases between them. Germline assignment: CDR1 KGHSH and CDR2 LQKENI. CDR3 protein: CASSLGSAPYNEQFF. CDR3 DNA: TGTGCCAGCTCACTTGGCTCCGCACCTTACAATGAGCAGTTCTTC.

Comments on this clonotype: This may be a read error, as it is one base from a much larger clone. V and J are TRBV6-1 and TRBJ2-1, with a tentative D call TRBD2 (6 bases). The CDR3 runs to 11 residues. CDR1 is MNHNS and CDR2 is SASEGT in the germline V gene. The CDR3 spells CASGTSNKQFF. The CDR3 nucleotides are TGTGCCAGCGGAACTAGCAATAAGCAGTTCTTC.

There are many counts of this clonotype. The gene calls are TRBV20-1 and TRBJ2-7; TRBD2 is a possible D gene (5 bases). Per germline, CDR1 DFQATT and CDR2 SNEGSKA (reference sequence). The CDR3 sequence is 12 residues long. V gave up 6 bases and J gave up 3 bases, with 12 bases separating them. The CDR3 protein is CSARGQFYEQYF. In nucleotides, the CDR3 is TGCAGTGCCCGCGGGCAGTTCTACGAGCAGTACTTC.

This clonotype showed up just once. This may come from a read error, since a much larger clone is one base off. This chain connects TRBV10-3 to TRBJ2-1, with 9 bases fitting TRBD1. The CDR3 has 16 amino acids. Germline CDR1 reads ENHRY; CDR2 reads SYGVKD. CDR3 residues: CAISARQGVGDNEQLF. DNA for the CDR3: TGTGCCATCAGTGCCCGACAGGGGGTAGGAGACAATGAGCAGTTATTC.

This chain uses TRBV28 with TRBJ2-6; D remains ambiguous. The CDR3 is made up of 16 amino acids. V lost 8 bases and J lost 1, with 15 bases in between. Germline V gives CDR1 MDHEN, CDR2 SYDVKM. The CDR3 loop is CASRREAISGANVLTF. The CDR3 DNA sequence: TGTGCCAGCCGAAGGGAAGCTATTTCTGGGGCCAACGTCCTGACTTTC.

This rearrangement joins TRBV11-2 to TRBJ2-3; TRBD2 agrees at 8 bases. The CDR3 is 15 amino acids. Germline lookup yields CDR1 SGHAT and CDR2 FQNNGV. Unmatched junction bases numbered 9, after V lost 7 bases and J lost 3 bases. The CDR3 here is CASIFEGLVTDTQYF. The CDR3 DNA is TGTGCCAGCATCTTCGAGGGACTAGTAACAGATACGCAGTATTTT.

Many counts were recorded for this clonotype. This chain joins TRBV28 and TRBJ2-5; 8 bases are shared with TRBD1. Trimming cost V 1 base and J 2 bases; bases outside gene matches: 3. Germline values: CDR1 MDHEN, CDR2 SYDVKM. CDR3 length: 15 amino acids. CDR3 in DNA: TGTGCCAGCAGTTTATCATGGACAGGGCAAGAGACCCAGTACTTC. Protein product: CASSLSWTGQETQYF.

This chain uses TRBV7-9 with TRBJ2-4, with unresolved D. The CDR3 is 15 residues long. CDR1 and CDR2 from the germline V gene are SEHNR and FQNEAQ (reference sequence). The CDR3 region has the DNA TGTAACAGCAGCCCGGGTCTTCCCACGCAAGGCATTCAGTACTTC. Translated: CNSSPGLPTQGIQYF.

The table lists this clonotype with many counts. The rearrangement uses TRBV25-1 and TRBJ1-3, with no clear D. The V end was cut by 5 bases, the J end by 2 bases, with 7 bases between. This CDR3 contains 13 residues. Germline CDR1 and CDR2: MGHDK and SYGVNS. For the CDR3, the DNA is TGTGCCAGCAGTACACTGGCTGGAAACACCATATATTTT. It encodes CASSTLAGNTIYF.

This clonotype has a handful of counts. V usage is TRBV7-3 and J usage is TRBJ2-6; D not resolved. V was shortened by 1 base and J by 1 base, with 2 bases between the two germline ends. This CDR3 is built from 14 residues. The germline CDR1 and CDR2 sequences are SGHTA and FQGTGA. Here the CDR3 reads CASSLKSGANVLTF. The CDR3 region has the DNA TGTGCCAGCAGCTTAAAATCTGGGGCCAACGTCCTGACTTTC.

This clonotype was seen many times. The J gene is TRBJ2-5, the V gene TRBV6-1; D is perhaps TRBD2 (5 bases). Germline V gives CDR1 MNHNS, CDR2 SASEGT. The V end was cut by 7 bases, the J end by 4 bases, with 16 bases between. The CDR3 contains 14 residues. CDR3 nucleotide sequence: TGTGCCAGCACCCCGCCGGGAAGCCGAGAGACCCAGTACTTC. It codes for CASTPPGSRETQYF.

In the case of this clonotype: Being one base from a much bigger clone, this may be a read error. The chain employs TRBV6-1 and TRBJ2-1, with TRBD2 matching over 8 bases. CDR1 is MNHNS, CDR2 SASEGT, per germline. The length of the CDR3 is 14 residues. V gave up 7 bases and J gave up 4 bases; unmatched junction bases: 6. The CDR3 DNA reads as TGTGCCAGCAAAGGGACTAGAGAGTACAATGAGCAGTTCTTC. This translates into CASKGTREYNEQFF.